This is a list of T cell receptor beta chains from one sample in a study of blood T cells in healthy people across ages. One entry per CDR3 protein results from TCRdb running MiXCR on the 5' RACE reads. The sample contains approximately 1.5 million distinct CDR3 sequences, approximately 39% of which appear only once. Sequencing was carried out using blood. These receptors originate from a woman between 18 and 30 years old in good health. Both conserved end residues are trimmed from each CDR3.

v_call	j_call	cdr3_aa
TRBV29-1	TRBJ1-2	SVSLVHGYT
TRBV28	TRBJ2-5	ASRPLYRGGETQY
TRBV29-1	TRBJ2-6	SVLAGVMGVNVLT
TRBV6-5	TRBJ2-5	ASSYGVGGNQETQY
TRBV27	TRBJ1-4	ASSSFQGREKLF
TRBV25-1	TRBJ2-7	ASSEQTSGRSYEQY
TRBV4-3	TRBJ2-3	ASSQVWPGEPDTQY
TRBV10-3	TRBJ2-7	AISDSTYEQY
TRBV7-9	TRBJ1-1	ASSLLQGNAEAF
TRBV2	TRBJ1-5	ASSVGGLSNQPQH